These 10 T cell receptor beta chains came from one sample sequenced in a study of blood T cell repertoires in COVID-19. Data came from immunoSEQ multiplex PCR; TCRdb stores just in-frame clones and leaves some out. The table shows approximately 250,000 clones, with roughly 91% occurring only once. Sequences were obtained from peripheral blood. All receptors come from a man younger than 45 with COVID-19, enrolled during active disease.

This CDR3 reads CAIRSEGWNEQYF. CDR3 coding DNA: TGTGCCATCAGGTCGGAGGGATGGAACGAGCAGTACTTC. The chain joins TRBV10-3 to TRBJ2-7; D might be TRBD2 (6 bases). This CDR3 region has 13 residues. CDR1 and CDR2 (germline): ENHRY, SYGVKD. Deletions cut 6 bases from V and 5 bases from J, with 14 bases between.

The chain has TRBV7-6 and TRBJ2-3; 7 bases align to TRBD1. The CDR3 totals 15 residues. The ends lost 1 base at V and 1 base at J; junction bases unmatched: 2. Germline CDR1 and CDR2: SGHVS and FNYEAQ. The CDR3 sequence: CASSLGQGGTDTQYF. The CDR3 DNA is TGTGCCAGCAGCTTAGGACAGGGTGGCACAGATACGCAGTATTTT.

The CDR3 coding sequence is TGTGCCAGCAGCCAAGAACTCGGACAGGGGAATTCACCCCTCCACTTT. Encoded protein: CASSQELGQGNSPLHF. This sequence joins TRBV14 and TRBJ1-6; 9 bases are a match to TRBD1. Germline V gene sequence: CDR1 SGHDN, CDR2 FVKESK. Unmatched junction bases numbered 4, after V lost 0 bases and J lost 7 bases. The length of the CDR3 is 16 residues. The variable domain in full, completed from reference TRBV14 and TRBJ1-6, reads EAGVTQFPSHSVIEKGQTVTLRCDPISGHDNLYWYRRVMGKEIKFLLHFVKESKQDESGMPNNRFLAERTGGTYSTLKVQPAELEDSGVYFCASSQELGQGNSPLHFGNGTRLTVT.

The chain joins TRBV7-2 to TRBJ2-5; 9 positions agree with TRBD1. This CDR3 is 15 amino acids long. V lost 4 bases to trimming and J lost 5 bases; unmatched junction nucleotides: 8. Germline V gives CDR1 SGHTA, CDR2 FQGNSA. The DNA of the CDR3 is TGTGCCAGCAGCTCTTACAGGGGGCTAATGGAGACCCAGTACTTC. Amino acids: CASSSYRGLMETQYF.

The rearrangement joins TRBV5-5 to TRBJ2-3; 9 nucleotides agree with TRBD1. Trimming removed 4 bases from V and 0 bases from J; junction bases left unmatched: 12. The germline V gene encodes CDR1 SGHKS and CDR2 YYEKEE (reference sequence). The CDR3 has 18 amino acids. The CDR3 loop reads CASSLSPGTGMSTDTQYF. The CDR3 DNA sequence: TGTGCCAGCAGCCTGAGTCCCGGGACAGGGATGAGCACAGATACGCAGTATTTT.

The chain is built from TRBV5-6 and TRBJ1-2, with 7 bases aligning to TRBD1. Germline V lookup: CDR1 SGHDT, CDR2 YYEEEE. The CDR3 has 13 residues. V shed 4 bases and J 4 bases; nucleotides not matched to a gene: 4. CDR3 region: CASSPTGTYGYTF. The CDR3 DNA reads TGTGCCAGCAGCCCGACAGGGACCTATGGCTACACCTTC. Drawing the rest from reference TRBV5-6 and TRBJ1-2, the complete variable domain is DAGVTQSPTHLIKTRGQQVTLRCSPKSGHDTVSWYQQALGQGPQFIFQYYEEEERQRGNFPDRFSGHQFPNYSSELNVNALLLGDSALYLCASSPTGTYGYTFGSGTRLTVV.

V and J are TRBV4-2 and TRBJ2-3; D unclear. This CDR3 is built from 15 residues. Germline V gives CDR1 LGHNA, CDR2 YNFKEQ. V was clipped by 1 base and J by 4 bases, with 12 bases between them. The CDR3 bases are TGTGCCAGCAGCCAAGGGCTCTCCCCAGCAGATACGCAGTATTTT. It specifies CASSQGLSPADTQYF.

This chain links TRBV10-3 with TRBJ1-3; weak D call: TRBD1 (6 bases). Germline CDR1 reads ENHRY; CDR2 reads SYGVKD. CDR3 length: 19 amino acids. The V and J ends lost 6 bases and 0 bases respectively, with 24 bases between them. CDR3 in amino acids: CAIRAGSRDTASSGNTIYF. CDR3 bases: TGTGCCATCAGGGCTGGATCTCGGGACACCGCATCCTCTGGAAACACCATATATTTT.

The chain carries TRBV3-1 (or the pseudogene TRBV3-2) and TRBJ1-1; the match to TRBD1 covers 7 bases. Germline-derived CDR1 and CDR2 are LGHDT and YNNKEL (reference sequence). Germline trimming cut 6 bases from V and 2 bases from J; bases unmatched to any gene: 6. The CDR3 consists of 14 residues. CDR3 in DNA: TGTGCCAGCAGAGCCAGGGGGGAAAACACTGAAGCTTTCTTT. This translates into CASRARGENTEAFF.

CDR3 sequence reads: CASSRMRQGNTEAFF. In DNA form, the CDR3 reads TGCGCCAGCAGCAGAATGCGACAGGGGAACACTGAAGCTTTCTTT. The chain employs TRBV5-1 and TRBJ1-1; 7 bases fit TRBD1. After removal of 4 bases from V and 1 base from J, the junction contained 7 bases not matched to a gene. The CDR3 length is 15 residues. Germline V gene sequence: CDR1 SGHRS, CDR2 YFSETQ.